The next 11 T cell receptor beta chains were all read from a single sample in a study of control samples from healthy donors and cancer patients. Generated by immunoSEQ multiplex PCR, the TCRdb table keeps only in-frame clones and is missing some. The table includes some 150,000 clones, around 92% detected once. Sequencing was done on a sample of blood. These receptor sequences come from a man between 25 and 39 years old in good health.

V and J are TRBV14 and TRBJ2-1; D is uncertain. V was trimmed by 0 bases and J by 8 bases, leaving 14 bases between them. CDR3 size: 15 residues. Germline CDR1 and CDR2: SGHDN and FVKESK. DNA of the CDR3: TGTGCCAGCAGCCAAGATCCCGCGGTATATGATGAGCAGTTCTTC. It codes for CASSQDPAVYDEQFF.

This rearrangement joins TRBV6-5 to TRBJ2-3; D uncertain. The CDR3 has 14 residues. Germline V lookup: CDR1 MNHEY, CDR2 SVGAGI. V lost 7 bases, J lost 5 bases, and 16 bases lay in between. CDR3 residues: CASTVGGWVDTQYF. DNA of the CDR3: TGTGCCAGCACGGTGGGTGGGTGGGTAGATACGCAGTATTTT.

The chain is built from TRBV5-1 and TRBJ1-1, with 8 positions matching TRBD1. Germline loops: CDR1 SGHRS, CDR2 YFSETQ. Trimming took 4 bases from V and 5 from J; bases not matched to a gene: 4. CDR3 length: 13 amino acids. The CDR3 DNA reads as TGCGCCAGCAGCATACGACAGGGGACTGAAGCTTTCTTT. It translates to CASSIRQGTEAFF.

V usage is TRBV28 and J usage is TRBJ1-2, with 9 bases identical to TRBD1. With 3 bases clipped from V and 8 bases from J, the junction kept 1 base outside the gene matches. Germline V gene sequence: CDR1 MDHEN, CDR2 SYDVKM. The CDR3 covers 12 residues. The CDR3: CASSFGTGGYTF. The CDR3 DNA sequence: TGTGCCAGCAGTTTCGGGACAGGGGGCTACACCTTC.

The chain carries TRBV6-5 and TRBJ2-7, with TRBD1 matching over 10 bases. V shed 6 bases and J 7 bases; nucleotides not matched to a gene: 12. From germline, CDR1 is MNHEY and CDR2 SVGAGI. The CDR3 has 15 amino acids. The CDR3 DNA is TGTGCCAGCAGCTTAACCGGGACAGGGGCTCGGGAGCAGTACTTC. Translation: CASSLTGTGAREQYF.

The chain links TRBV6-5 to TRBJ1-5, with TRBD1 matching over 10 bases. The CDR3 has 15 amino acids. Germline values: CDR1 MNHEY, CDR2 SVGAGI. The V and J ends lost 5 bases and 6 bases, in that order; junction bases with no gene match: 7. CDR3 DNA: TGTGCCAGCAGTCCTCGACAGGGGGCGAGTCAGCCCCAGCATTTT. Translation gives CASSPRQGASQPQHF.

The CDR3 loop reads CASSYSTGPLGYTF. CDR3 nucleotides: TGTGCCAGCAGTTATTCGACAGGCCCACTGGGCTACACCTTC. This chain uses TRBV6-5 with TRBJ1-2, with D maybe TRBD1 (6 bases). V was shortened by 3 bases and J by 8 bases, with 16 bases between the two germline ends. Per the germline V gene, CDR1 is MNHEY and CDR2 is SVGAGI. The CDR3 totals 14 residues.

This clone is termed medium-sized. The chain recombines TRBV7-8 with TRBJ1-3, with D possibly being TRBD1 (5 bases). The CDR3 length is 16 residues. Germline V gene lookup returns CDR1 SGHVS and CDR2 FQNEAQ. Trimming left V 4 bases short and J 1 base short, with 14 bases between. The CDR3 here is CASSSPGPPSGNTIYF. In DNA form, the CDR3 reads TGTGCCAGCAGCTCCCCGGGACCGCCATCTGGAAACACCATATATTTT.

The chain links TRBV11-2 to TRBJ1-1; TRBD1 might be the D (6 bases). Germline V gene sequence: CDR1 SGHAT, CDR2 FQNNGV. This CDR3 contains 16 residues. Trimming stripped 5 bases from V and 0 bases from J, with 16 bases between. CDR3 sequence reads: CASSHIGQSMNTEAFF. CDR3 DNA: TGTGCCAGCAGCCATATCGGACAGTCAATGAACACTGAAGCTTTCTTT.

The chain uses TRBV30 and TRBJ2-7, with TRBD2 matching over 9 bases. Germline V CDR1 and CDR2: GTSNPN, SVGIG (reference sequence). CDR3 size: 15 residues. The trim removed 3 bases at V and 3 bases at J, leaving 9 bases unmatched. The CDR3 sequence: CAWRRPTSGNYEQYF. For the CDR3, the DNA is TGTGCCTGGAGACGACCGACTAGCGGCAACTACGAGCAGTACTTC.

The CDR3 DNA reads as TGTGCCTGGAGTGTTGGTACTAGCGGGGGTGATGAGCAGTTCTTC. It encodes CAWSVGTSGGDEQFF. The gene calls are TRBV30 and TRBJ2-1, with 11 bases matching TRBD2. The CDR3 loop spans 15 amino acids. V dropped 0 bases and J dropped 8; count of bases not matched to a gene: 6. The germline V gene has CDR1 GTSNPN and CDR2 SVGIG (reference sequence).